This entry lists 20 T cell receptor beta chains sequenced from one sample in a study of control samples from healthy donors and cancer patients. The protocol was immunoSEQ multiplex PCR, while the TCRdb copy is restricted to in-frame clones and leaves out a portion. The repertoire includes some 200,000 clones, roughly 89% of them detected once, and roughly 1.6% sits in the top ten. Specimen: blood. These receptor sequences come from a woman aged 30 to 39 in good health.

This chain links TRBV3-1 (or the pseudogene TRBV3-2) with TRBJ2-2; 9 bases fit TRBD2. V dropped 1 base and J dropped 5; count of bases not matched to a gene: 8. Germline values: CDR1 LGHDT, CDR2 YNNKEL (reference sequence). The CDR3 totals 17 residues. The CDR3 loop reads CASSQVCGRVRTGELFF. CDR3 nucleotide sequence: TGTGCCAGCAGCCAAGTATGCGGGAGGGTTCGGACCGGGGAGCTGTTTTTT.

This chain uses TRBV4-2 with TRBJ2-1; the match to TRBD2 covers 7 bases. J was trimmed by 0 bases and V by 0 bases; bases with no gene match: 5. Looked up from germline, CDR1 is LGHNA and CDR2 is YNFKEQ. This CDR3 is 17 amino acids long. The CDR3, as DNA: TGTGCCAGCAGCCAAGAGGCTAGCGGCAGCTCCTACAATGAGCAGTTCTTC. Its protein product is CASSQEASGSSYNEQFF.

This chain joins TRBV7-9 and TRBJ2-7; a weak D match, TRBD1 (6 bases). Looked up from germline, CDR1 is SEHNR and CDR2 is FQNEAQ (reference sequence). V shed 5 bases and J shed 2 bases, with 13 bases lying between them. CDR3 length: 14 amino acids. The DNA for the CDR3 is TGTGCCAGCAGCCCGGGCAGGGGAGCCTACGAGCAGTACTTC. This gives the protein CASSPGRGAYEQYF.

Remarks on this clone: Other DNA sequences of this sample code for an identical CDR3. The chain's CDR3 is CASSLSGNTIYF. The CDR3 nucleotides are TGTGCCAGCAGTTTATCCGGAAACACCATATATTTT. The V and J genes are TRBV28 and TRBJ1-3; unclear D gene. The CDR3 runs 12 residues. The V and J ends lost 1 base and 4 bases respectively, with 2 bases between them. The germline V gene encodes CDR1 MDHEN and CDR2 SYDVKM. Full variable domain (remainder filled in from reference TRBV28 and TRBJ1-3): DVKVTQSSRYLVKRTGEKVFLECVQDMDHENMFWYRQDPGLGLRLIYFSYDVKMKEKGDIPEGYSVSREKKERFSLILESASTNQTSMYLCASSLSGNTIYFGEGSWLTVV.

Worth noting for this clone: A read error may account for a junction end that differs from germline. The chain is built from TRBV7-7 and TRBJ2-5; 8 nucleotides agree with TRBD1. The CDR3 is made up of 15 amino acids. Germline values: CDR1 SSHAT, CDR2 FNYEAQ (reference sequence). CDR3: CASSLGAGGDETQYF. DNA of the CDR3: TGTGCTAGCAGCTTAGGGGCAGGGGGCGATGAGACCCAGTACTTC.

This clone was seen at least ten times. V and J are TRBV29-1 and TRBJ1-3; D is perhaps TRBD1 (6 bases). CDR1 and CDR2 from the germline V gene are SQVTM and ANQGSEA. The CDR3 sequence is 12 residues long. Trimming removed 6 bases at V and 8 bases at J, with 14 bases between. In nucleotides, the CDR3 is TGCAGCGTCCGGGACAAGGGCCACACCATATATTTT. Its translation: CSVRDKGHTIYF.

A few counts support this clone. V is TRBV27 and J is TRBJ1-4, with 11 positions matching TRBD1. With 2 bases clipped from V and 0 bases from J, the junction kept 5 bases outside the gene matches. From germline, CDR1 is MNHEY and CDR2 SMNVEV (reference sequence). The length of the CDR3 is 18 residues. CDR3 sequence reads: CASSLIGQGAATNEKLFF. As DNA, the CDR3 is TGTGCCAGCAGTTTAATTGGACAGGGGGCCGCAACTAATGAAAAACTGTTTTTT. Supplemented by reference TRBV27 and TRBJ1-4, the full variable domain reads EAQVTQNPRYLITVTGKKLTVTCSQNMNHEYMSWYRQDPGLGLRQIYYSMNVEVTDKGDVPEGYKVSRKEKRNFPLILESPSPNQTSLYFCASSLIGQGAATNEKLFFGSGTQLSVL.

The V and J genes are TRBV7-9 and TRBJ2-6; maybe TRBD1 (6 bases). The germline gives CDR1 SEHNR, CDR2 FQNEAQ (reference sequence). Trimming stripped 1 base from V and 0 bases from J, with 7 bases between. The CDR3 runs 16 residues. CDR3: CASSLVDSSGANVLTF. For the CDR3, the DNA is TGTGCCAGCAGCTTAGTGGACAGCTCTGGGGCCAACGTCCTGACTTTC. The full variable domain, completed using reference TRBV7-9 and TRBJ2-6, is DTGVSQNPRHKITKRGQNVTFRCDPISEHNRLYWYRQTLGQGPEFLTYFQNEAQLEKSRLLSDRFSAERPKGSFSTLEIQRTEQGDSAMYLCASSLVDSSGANVLTFGAGSRLTVL.

The V call is TRBV15, the J call TRBJ2-1, with 8 bases fitting TRBD2. CDR3 length equals 19 residues. In germline, CDR1 is LNHNV, CDR2 YYDKDF (reference sequence). J was trimmed by 2 bases and V by 0 bases; bases with no gene match: 12. CDR3 bases: TGTGCCACCAGCAGAGATAGGAGGGTAGCGGGACCTCCCTACAATGAGCAGTTCTTC. It specifies CATSRDRRVAGPPYNEQFF. Filled out from reference TRBV15 and TRBJ2-1, the complete variable domain reads DAMVIQNPRYQVTQFGKPVTLSCSQTLNHNVMYWYQQKSSQAPKLLFHYYDKDFNNEADTPDNFQSRRPNTSFCFLDIRSPGLGDTAMYLCATSRDRRVAGPPYNEQFFGPGTRLTVL.

J is TRBJ1-6 and V is TRBV6-4; 10 bases match TRBD1. V was clipped by 3 bases and J by 8 bases; unmatched bases: 4. CDR1 and CDR2 (germline): MRHNA, SNTAGT. The CDR3 is 15 amino acids. CDR3 region: CASSDPGTGDSPLHF. In DNA, the CDR3 is TGTGCCAGCAGTGATCCCGGGACAGGGGATTCACCCCTCCACTTT.

The genes are TRBV3-1 (or the pseudogene TRBV3-2) and TRBJ2-5; 14 bases are shared with TRBD2. V shed 3 bases, J shed 5 bases, and the junction held 2 bases outside the gene matches. Per the germline V gene, CDR1 is LGHDT and CDR2 is YNNKEL (reference sequence). This CDR3 spans 15 amino acids. CDR3 DNA sequence: TGTGCCAGCAGCCAGGGACTAGCGGGAGTCGAGACCCAGTACTTC. Translating gives CASSQGLAGVETQYF.

This clone was detected only once. The rearrangement joins TRBV19 to TRBJ1-6; D perhaps matches TRBD1 (5 bases). This CDR3 region has 13 residues. Germline V gene data show CDR1 as LNHDA and CDR2 as SQIVND (reference sequence). Trimming stripped 7 bases from V and 9 bases from J, with 13 bases between. The CDR3 bases are TGTGCCAGTATAGGGGTTTCTGGTTCACCCCTCCACTTT. Encoded protein: CASIGVSGSPLHF.

The V gene is TRBV7-2, the J gene TRBJ2-5; 8 nucleotides line up with TRBD1. With V trimmed by 1 base and J by 6 bases, 10 bases remained unmatched. CDR1 and CDR2 from the germline V gene are SGHTA and FQGNSA. This CDR3 contains 16 residues. The CDR3 spells CASSLDGAGGGQTQYF. The CDR3, as DNA: TGTGCCAGCAGCTTAGATGGGGCAGGGGGCGGGCAGACCCAGTACTTC.

The V call is TRBV2, the J call TRBJ2-5, with 9 bases fitting TRBD2. The CDR3 is 15 amino acids. V gave up 3 bases and J gave up 5 bases; unmatched junction bases: 7. Per germline, CDR1 SNHLY and CDR2 FYNNEI. The CDR3 DNA reads as TGTGCCAGCAGTGAGTGGGTAGCGGGAGAGGAGACCCAGTACTTC. Its protein product is CASSEWVAGEETQYF. The variable domain in full, completed from reference TRBV2 and TRBJ2-5, reads EPEVTQTPSHQVTQMGQEVILRCVPISNHLYFYWYRQILGQKVEFLVSFYNNEISEKSEIFDDQFSVERPDGSNFTLKIRSTKLEDSAMYFCASSEWVAGEETQYFGPGTRLLVL.

As concerns this clone: This same CDR3 is encoded by further DNA sequences in the sample. The chain combines TRBV15 with TRBJ2-6, with 7 bases identical to TRBD2. CDR1 and CDR2 from the germline V gene are LNHNV and YYDKDF (reference sequence). The CDR3 loop spans 16 amino acids. V lost 1 base, J lost 4 bases, and 4 bases stayed unmatched. This CDR3 is CATSRGGGAGANVLTF. CDR3 coding DNA: TGTGCCACCAGCAGAGGGGGAGGGGCAGGGGCCAACGTCCTGACTTTC.

The chain recombines TRBV5-1 with TRBJ1-1; possible D gene TRBD1, 6 bases. V lost 2 bases, J lost 5 bases, and 10 bases lay in between. CDR1 and CDR2 from the germline V gene are SGHRS and YFSETQ. There are 13 residues in the CDR3. CDR3 in amino acids: CASSLTGLTEAFF. The CDR3 nucleotides are TGCGCCAGCAGCTTAACAGGGTTAACTGAAGCTTTCTTT.

The chain employs TRBV7-8 and TRBJ1-1, with a weak D call TRBD1 (6 bases). Trimming left V 5 bases short and J 1 base short, with 8 bases between. Germline V gene lookup returns CDR1 SGHVS and CDR2 FQNEAQ. This CDR3 comprises 13 residues. CDR3 region: CASSPGQNTEAFF. Written as DNA, the CDR3 is TGTGCCAGCAGCCCGGGACAGAACACTGAAGCTTTCTTT.

This clone was seen a few times. In the same sample, other DNA sequences code for this CDR3. The rearrangement joins TRBV6-4 to TRBJ2-1, with 8 bases aligning to TRBD2. Germline V gene sequence: CDR1 MRHNA, CDR2 SNTAGT. This CDR3 is 13 amino acids long. The trim removed 5 bases at V and 6 bases at J, leaving 3 bases unmatched. CDR3 DNA sequence: TGTGCCAGCAGTCCCGGGACTAGCAATGAGCAGTTCTTC. Translating gives CASSPGTSNEQFF.

Worth noting for this clone: Other nucleotide sequences in the sample specify the same CDR3. The chain combines TRBV7-3 with TRBJ1-1; tentative D call: TRBD1 (5 bases). V gave up 4 bases and J gave up 1 base, with 7 bases separating them. The CDR3 is 13 amino acids. Germline CDR1 is SGHTA and CDR2 is FQGTGA. The CDR3: CASSSGQNTEAFF. The CDR3 DNA reads as TGTGCCAGCAGCTCCGGACAGAACACTGAAGCTTTCTTT. The variable domain in full, with the rest retrieved from reference TRBV7-3 and TRBJ1-1, is GAGVSQTPSNKVTEKGKYVELRCDPISGHTALYWYRQSLGQGPEFLIYFQGTGAADDSGLPNDRFFAVRPEGSVSTLKIQRTERGDSAVYLCASSSGQNTEAFFGQGTRLTVV.

The chain links TRBV18 to TRBJ2-6; TRBD1 might be the D (5 bases). This CDR3 is built from 15 residues. V lost 3 bases and J lost 0, with 6 bases in between. The germline V gene encodes CDR1 KGHSH and CDR2 LQKENI. The CDR3 region has the DNA TGTGCCAGCTCACCGGACATCTCTGGGGCCAACGTCCTGACTTTC. As protein: CASSPDISGANVLTF.